A selection of T cell receptor beta chains follows, all from one sample in a study of vaccination effects on CD4 cells after COVID-19. The antigens these receptors bind are not known. Assay used: immunoSEQ multiplex PCR; TCRdb lists only in-frame clones, some missing. The repertoire consists of 25,000 to 30,000 clones, with 74% occurring once and the leading ten covering approximately 15%. The specimen comprised CD4+ T cells from PBMCs cultured with HCoV-229E spike peptides, sampled after COVID-19 vaccination. All receptors derive from a human donor who received a COVID-19 vaccine. Both conserved end residues are part of each CDR3. Fields, in order: V gene, J gene, clone size, D gene, CDR3 DNA, CDR3 protein. D genes are given only for firm matches. For some rows the clone size is stated as once, few or many, or as a class when expanded; others skip it.

V gene: TRBV6-1
J gene: TRBJ1-5
clone size: NA
D gene: NA
CDR3 DNA: TGTGCCAGCAGTGATACGCCGTGGGGGAGGAATCAGCCCCAGCATTTT
CDR3 protein: CASSDTPWGRNQPQHF

V gene: TRBV10-1
J gene: TRBJ2-7
clone size: NA
D gene: NA
CDR3 DNA: TGCGCCAGCAGCCGACGGGTTTGGGACGAGCAGTACTTC
CDR3 protein: CASSRRVWDEQYF

V gene: TRBV11-3
J gene: TRBJ2-2
clone size: NA
D gene: TRBD2
CDR3 DNA: TGTGCCAGCAGCCGCGGGGGGGCGAACACCGGGGAGCTGTTTTTT
CDR3 protein: CASSRGGANTGELFF

V gene: TRBV3-1/TRBV3-2
J gene: TRBJ1-3
clone size: NA
D gene: NA
CDR3 DNA: TGTGCCAGCAGCCAAGGACCGGGACAAGGGTCGGGAAACACCATATATTTT
CDR3 protein: CASSQGPGQGSGNTIYF

V gene: TRBV18
J gene: TRBJ1-2
clone size: NA
D gene: TRBD1
CDR3 DNA: TGTGCCAGCTCACCAACAGGGGAAGGGAGCTATGGCTACACCTTC
CDR3 protein: CASSPTGEGSYGYTF

V gene: TRBV10-3
J gene: TRBJ1-3
clone size: NA
D gene: TRBD1
CDR3 DNA: TGTGCCGTACAGACAGGGGGCCTTTACAACTCTGGAAACACCATATATTTT
CDR3 protein: CAVQTGGLYNSGNTIYF

V gene: TRBV2
J gene: TRBJ1-1
clone size: NA
D gene: NA
CDR3 DNA: TGTGCCAGCAGTGGAGTGATGAACACTGAAGCTTTCTTT
CDR3 protein: CASSGVMNTEAFF

V gene: TRBV6-1
J gene: TRBJ1-5
clone size: few
D gene: TRBD1
CDR3 DNA: TGTGCCAGCAGTGAGACAGGGGATCAGCCCCAGCATTTT
CDR3 protein: CASSETGDQPQHF

V gene: TRBV4-1
J gene: TRBJ1-1
clone size: NA
D gene: NA
CDR3 DNA: TGCGCCAGCAGCCAAAAGACGGGGGGGCCTGAAGCTTTCTTT
CDR3 protein: CASSQKTGGPEAFF

V gene: TRBV7-9
J gene: TRBJ1-1
clone size: NA
D gene: NA
CDR3 DNA: TGTGCCAGCAGCTTAAGGGGGACTTTAGGACAGTACTTCACTGAAGCTTTCTTT
CDR3 protein: CASSLRGTLGQYFTEAFF

V gene: TRBV19
J gene: TRBJ2-7
clone size: NA
D gene: NA
CDR3 DNA: TGTGCCAGTAGTATAGTACCAGGGGAGCGATACGAGCAGTACTTC
CDR3 protein: CASSIVPGERYEQYF

V gene: TRBV4-2
J gene: TRBJ2-1
clone size: NA
D gene: TRBD2
CDR3 DNA: TGTGCCACCTCAGGGACTAGCGGGACTACCTACAATGAGCAGTTCTTC
CDR3 protein: CATSGTSGTTYNEQFF

V gene: TRBV6-5
J gene: TRBJ2-1
clone size: NA
D gene: NA
CDR3 DNA: TGTGCCAGCAGGATCGCAGGGTCGGTGGATGAGCAGTTCTTC
CDR3 protein: CASRIAGSVDEQFF

V gene: TRBV4-1
J gene: TRBJ2-4
clone size: NA
D gene: NA
CDR3 DNA: TGCGCCAGCAGCCAAGGAAGACTAGCCAAAAACATTCAGTACTTC
CDR3 protein: CASSQGRLAKNIQYF

V gene: TRBV9
J gene: TRBJ1-2
clone size: NA
D gene: TRBD1
CDR3 DNA: TGTGCCAGCAGCGTCGGACAGGGCTATGGCTACACCTTC
CDR3 protein: CASSVGQGYGYTF

V gene: TRBV27
J gene: TRBJ2-5
clone size: once
D gene: NA
CDR3 DNA: TGTGCCAGCAGGGACAGTTACCAAGAGACCCAGTACTTC
CDR3 protein: CASRDSYQETQYF

V gene: TRBV5-1
J gene: TRBJ2-7
clone size: NA
D gene: NA
CDR3 DNA: TGCGCCAGCAGCTTGGAGGAAGCCTCCTACGAGCAGTACTTC
CDR3 protein: CASSLEEASYEQYF

V gene: TRBV2
J gene: TRBJ1-1
clone size: NA
D gene: NA
CDR3 DNA: TGTGCCAGCAGCCTATTGACGGAGAACACTGAAGCTTTCTTT
CDR3 protein: CASSLLTENTEAFF

V gene: TRBV9
J gene: TRBJ2-6
clone size: NA
D gene: NA
CDR3 DNA: TGTGCCAGCAGCGACCCGGGCCACTCTGGGGCCAACGTCCTGACTTTC
CDR3 protein: CASSDPGHSGANVLTF

V gene: TRBV6-6
J gene: TRBJ1-2
clone size: NA
D gene: TRBD1
CDR3 DNA: TGTGCCAGCAGTTACACCCAGGACAGGCCCAACTATGGCTACACCTTC
CDR3 protein: CASSYTQDRPNYGYTF

V gene: TRBV6-5
J gene: TRBJ1-3
clone size: few
D gene: NA
CDR3 DNA: TGTGCCAGCAGTTACTCGACGACAGCGGGAAACACCATATATTTT
CDR3 protein: CASSYSTTAGNTIYF

V gene: TRBV4-2
J gene: TRBJ1-6
clone size: few
D gene: NA
CDR3 DNA: TGTGCCAGCAGCCAAGATTTAGGGGGAAGGTCACCCCTCCACTTT
CDR3 protein: CASSQDLGGRSPLHF

V gene: TRBV7-8
J gene: TRBJ2-5
clone size: NA
D gene: TRBD2
CDR3 DNA: TGTGCCAGCAGCAGAGGGACTAGCGGGAGTTTCGGAGAGACCCAGTACTTC
CDR3 protein: CASSRGTSGSFGETQYF

V gene: TRBV5-1
J gene: TRBJ2-5
clone size: NA
D gene: TRBD2
CDR3 DNA: TGCGCCAGCAGCTTGGGCGGCGGGGGATTCCGGTACTTC
CDR3 protein: CASSLGGGGFRYF

V gene: TRBV18
J gene: TRBJ1-2
clone size: NA
D gene: NA
CDR3 DNA: TGTGCCAGCTCAGAGGACGTACGTTATGGCTACACCTTC
CDR3 protein: CASSEDVRYGYTF

V gene: TRBV6-5
J gene: TRBJ1-1
clone size: few
D gene: TRBD1
CDR3 DNA: TGTGCCAGCAGCCGGGAAGGGACAGGGGCGGGTGCTTTCTTT
CDR3 protein: CASSREGTGAGAFF

V gene: TRBV3-1/TRBV3-2
J gene: TRBJ2-7
clone size: NA
D gene: TRBD2
CDR3 DNA: TGTGCCAGCAGCCACCTTAGCGGGATCGGTCACGAGCAGTACTTC
CDR3 protein: CASSHLSGIGHEQYF

V gene: TRBV6-6
J gene: TRBJ2-2
clone size: NA
D gene: NA
CDR3 DNA: TGTGCCAGCAGTTACCGGGAGCTGTTTTTT
CDR3 protein: CASSYRELFF

V gene: TRBV7-9
J gene: TRBJ1-1
clone size: NA
D gene: NA
CDR3 DNA: TGTGCCAGCAGCAGGGGCCGTGGGACTTTCTTT
CDR3 protein: CASSRGRGTFF

V gene: TRBV7-9
J gene: TRBJ2-1
clone size: NA
D gene: TRBD1
CDR3 DNA: TGTGCCAGCAGCCCGACAGGGTCTGTAAAAGATGAGCAGTTCTTC
CDR3 protein: CASSPTGSVKDEQFF

V gene: TRBV4-1
J gene: TRBJ2-7
clone size: NA
D gene: TRBD1
CDR3 DNA: TGCGCCAGCAGCCTACAGACAGGGTACGAGCAGTACTTC
CDR3 protein: CASSLQTGYEQYF

V gene: TRBV3-1/TRBV3-2
J gene: TRBJ2-1
clone size: NA
D gene: TRBD2
CDR3 DNA: TGTGCCAGCAGCCAAGCAGGGACTAGCGGGAGTCGTCATGAGCAGTTCTTC
CDR3 protein: CASSQAGTSGSRHEQFF

V gene: TRBV29-1
J gene: TRBJ1-1
clone size: NA
D gene: NA
CDR3 DNA: TGCAGCGCTAATCAGCAGAACACTGAAGCTTTCTTT
CDR3 protein: CSANQQNTEAFF

V gene: TRBV5-5
J gene: TRBJ2-1
clone size: NA
D gene: NA
CDR3 DNA: TGTGCCAGCAGCTTGGGGGTGGTGAATGAGCAGTTCTTC
CDR3 protein: CASSLGVVNEQFF

V gene: TRBV13
J gene: TRBJ2-5
clone size: NA
D gene: TRBD1
CDR3 DNA: TGTGCCAGCAGCTTATGGGACAGGGGTGTTCAAGAGACCCAGTACTTC
CDR3 protein: CASSLWDRGVQETQYF

V gene: TRBV29-1
J gene: TRBJ2-2
clone size: NA
D gene: NA
CDR3 DNA: TGCAGCGTCCGGGGCGTCGCGAACACCGGGGAGCTGTTTTTT
CDR3 protein: CSVRGVANTGELFF

V gene: TRBV19
J gene: TRBJ2-3
clone size: once
D gene: TRBD2
CDR3 DNA: TGTGCCAGTAGTATAAGGGTAGCGGGGGGACCAGTCACAGATACGCAGTATTTT
CDR3 protein: CASSIRVAGGPVTDTQYF

V gene: TRBV3-1/TRBV3-2
J gene: TRBJ2-1
clone size: NA
D gene: TRBD2
CDR3 DNA: TGTGCCAGCAGCCAACTAGCGGGAGCCTACAATGAGCAGTTCTTC
CDR3 protein: CASSQLAGAYNEQFF

V gene: TRBV5-4
J gene: TRBJ1-2
clone size: NA
D gene: NA
CDR3 DNA: TGTGCCAGCAGCCGAGGTGGGGAGACTAACTATGGCTACACCTTC
CDR3 protein: CASSRGGETNYGYTF

V gene: TRBV5-1
J gene: TRBJ1-2
clone size: NA
D gene: NA
CDR3 DNA: TGCGCCAGCAGCTTGGGCAACCTAGCTAACTATGGCTACACCTTC
CDR3 protein: CASSLGNLANYGYTF

V gene: TRBV15
J gene: TRBJ2-3
clone size: NA
D gene: NA
CDR3 DNA: TGTGCCACCAATCGGATGAGTAGCGCAGATACGCAGTATTTT
CDR3 protein: CATNRMSSADTQYF

V gene: TRBV5-5
J gene: TRBJ2-7
clone size: NA
D gene: NA
CDR3 DNA: TGTGCCAGCAGCTTGGTGAGCCAAACCTACGAGCAGTACTTC
CDR3 protein: CASSLVSQTYEQYF